The clone carrying this T cell receptor beta chain was seen at least ten times. This entry belongs to a study of low-dose radiotherapy and immunotherapy resistance in tumors. V lost 4 bases to trimming and J lost 3 bases; unmatched junction nucleotides: 6. In germline, CDR1 is LGHNA, CDR2 YNFKEQ. The CDR3 length is 16 residues. Time point noted: before trial treatment. Alpha- and beta-chain coverage of first-strand cDNA came from TRAV- and TRBV-specific primers. TCR amplification ran approximately 20 PCR cycles using constant-region and V-primer adapter primers. TCRdb reprocessed the reads via MiXCR and lists one record per CDR3 protein. The table lists 80,000 to 95,000 distinct CDR3 sequences, around 9.2% of them singletons.

The V call is TRBV4-2, the J call TRBJ2-2, with 9 bases fitting TRBD1. The sequenced sample was PBMCs, obtained before treatment. The receptor was isolated from a male donor with prostate cancer. The CDR3 coding sequence is TGTGCCAGCAGCCCGCACCGACAGGGGGACACCGGGGAGCTGTTTTTT. Translation gives CASSPHRQGDTGELFF.